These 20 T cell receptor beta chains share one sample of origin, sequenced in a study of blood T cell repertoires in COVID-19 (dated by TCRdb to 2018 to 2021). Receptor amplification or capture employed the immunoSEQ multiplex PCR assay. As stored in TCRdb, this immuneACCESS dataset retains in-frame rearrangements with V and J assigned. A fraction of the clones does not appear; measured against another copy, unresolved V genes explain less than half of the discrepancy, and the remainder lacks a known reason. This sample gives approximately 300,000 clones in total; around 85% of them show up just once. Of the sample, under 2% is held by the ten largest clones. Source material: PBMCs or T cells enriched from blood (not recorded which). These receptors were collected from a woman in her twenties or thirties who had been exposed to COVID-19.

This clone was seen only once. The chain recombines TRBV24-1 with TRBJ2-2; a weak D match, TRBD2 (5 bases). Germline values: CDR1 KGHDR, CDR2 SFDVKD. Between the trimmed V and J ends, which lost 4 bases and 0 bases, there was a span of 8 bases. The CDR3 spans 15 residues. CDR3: CATSDRAANTGELFF. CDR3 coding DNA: TGTGCCACCAGTGACCGAGCGGCGAACACCGGGGAGCTGTTTTTT.

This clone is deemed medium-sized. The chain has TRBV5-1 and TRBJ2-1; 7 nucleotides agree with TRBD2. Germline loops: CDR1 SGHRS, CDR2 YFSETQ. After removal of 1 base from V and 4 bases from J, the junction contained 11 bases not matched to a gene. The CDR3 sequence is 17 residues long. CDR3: CASSLTLPGSGYNEQFF. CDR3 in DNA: TGCGCCAGCAGCTTGACGCTCCCTGGTAGCGGGTACAATGAGCAGTTCTTC.

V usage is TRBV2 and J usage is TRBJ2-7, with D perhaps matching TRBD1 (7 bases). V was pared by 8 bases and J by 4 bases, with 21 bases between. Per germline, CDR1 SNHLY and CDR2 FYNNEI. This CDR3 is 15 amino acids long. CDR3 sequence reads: CASSHIQGGVYEQYF. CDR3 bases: TGTGCCAGCTCCCACATCCAGGGGGGAGTTTACGAGCAGTACTTC.

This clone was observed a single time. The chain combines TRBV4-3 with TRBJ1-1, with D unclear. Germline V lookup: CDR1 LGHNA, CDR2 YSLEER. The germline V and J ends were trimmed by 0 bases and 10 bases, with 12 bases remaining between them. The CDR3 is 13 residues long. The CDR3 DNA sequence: TGCGCCAGCAGCCAAGATTTGTCACTCGGAGCTTTCTTT. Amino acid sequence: CASSQDLSLGAFF.

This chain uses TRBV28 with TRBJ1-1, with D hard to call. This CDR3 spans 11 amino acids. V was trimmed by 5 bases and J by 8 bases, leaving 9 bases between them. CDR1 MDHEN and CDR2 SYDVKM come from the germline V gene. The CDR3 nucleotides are TGTGCCAGCAGTCCGGGATACGAAGCTTTCTTT. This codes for CASSPGYEAFF.

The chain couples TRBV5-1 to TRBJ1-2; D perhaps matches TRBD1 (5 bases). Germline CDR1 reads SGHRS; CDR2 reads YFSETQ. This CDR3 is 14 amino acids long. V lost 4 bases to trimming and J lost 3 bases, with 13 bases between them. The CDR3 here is CASSIGSGDYGYTF. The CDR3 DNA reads TGCGCCAGCAGCATCGGTTCGGGGGACTATGGCTACACCTTC.

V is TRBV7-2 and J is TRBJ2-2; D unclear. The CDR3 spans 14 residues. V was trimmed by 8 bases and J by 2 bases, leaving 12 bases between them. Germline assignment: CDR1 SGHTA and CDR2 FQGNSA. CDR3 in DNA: TGTGCCAGCGGTGACCGGAGTAACACCGGGGAGCTGTTTTTT. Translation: CASGDRSNTGELFF.

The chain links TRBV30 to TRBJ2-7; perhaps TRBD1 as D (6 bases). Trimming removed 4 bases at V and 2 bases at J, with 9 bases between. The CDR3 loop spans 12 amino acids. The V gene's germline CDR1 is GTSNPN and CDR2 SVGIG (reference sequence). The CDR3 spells CAWNRATYEQYF. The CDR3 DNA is TGTGCCTGGAACAGGGCGACCTACGAGCAGTACTTC.

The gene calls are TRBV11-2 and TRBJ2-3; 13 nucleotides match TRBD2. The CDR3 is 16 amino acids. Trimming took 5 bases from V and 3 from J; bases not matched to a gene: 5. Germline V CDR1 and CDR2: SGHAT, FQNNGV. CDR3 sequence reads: CASSPGLAGATDTQYF. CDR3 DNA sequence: TGTGCCAGCAGCCCCGGACTAGCGGGGGCAACAGATACGCAGTATTTT.

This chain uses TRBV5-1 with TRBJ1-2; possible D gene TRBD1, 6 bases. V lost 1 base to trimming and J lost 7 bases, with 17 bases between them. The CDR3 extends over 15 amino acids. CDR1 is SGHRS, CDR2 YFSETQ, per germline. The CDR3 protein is CASSLQGSGGPGYTF. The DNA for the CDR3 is TGCGCCAGCAGCTTGCAGGGGTCCGGGGGGCCTGGCTACACCTTC.

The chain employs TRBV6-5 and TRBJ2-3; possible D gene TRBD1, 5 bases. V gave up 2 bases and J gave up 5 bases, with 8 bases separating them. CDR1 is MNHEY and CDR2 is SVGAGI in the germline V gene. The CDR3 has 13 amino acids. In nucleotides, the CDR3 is TGTGCCAGCAGTTACAGGGGTGGAGATACGCAGTATTTT. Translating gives CASSYRGGDTQYF.

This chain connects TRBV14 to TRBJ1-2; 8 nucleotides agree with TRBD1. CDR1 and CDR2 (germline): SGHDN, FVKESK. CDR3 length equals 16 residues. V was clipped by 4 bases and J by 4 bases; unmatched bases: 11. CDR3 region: CASSLLDRAGFYGYTF. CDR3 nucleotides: TGTGCCAGCAGCCTCCTGGACAGGGCCGGGTTCTATGGCTACACCTTC. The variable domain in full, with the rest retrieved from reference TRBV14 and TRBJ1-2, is EAGVTQFPSHSVIEKGQTVTLRCDPISGHDNLYWYRRVMGKEIKFLLHFVKESKQDESGMPNNRFLAERTGGTYSTLKVQPAELEDSGVYFCASSLLDRAGFYGYTFGSGTRLTVV.

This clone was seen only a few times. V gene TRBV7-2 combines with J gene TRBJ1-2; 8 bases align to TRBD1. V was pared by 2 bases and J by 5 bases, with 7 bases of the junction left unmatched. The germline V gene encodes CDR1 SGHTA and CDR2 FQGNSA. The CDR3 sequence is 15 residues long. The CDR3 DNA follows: TGTGCCAGCAGCTTACAGGGGGCGACGGGGTATGGCTACACCTTC. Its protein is CASSLQGATGYGYTF.

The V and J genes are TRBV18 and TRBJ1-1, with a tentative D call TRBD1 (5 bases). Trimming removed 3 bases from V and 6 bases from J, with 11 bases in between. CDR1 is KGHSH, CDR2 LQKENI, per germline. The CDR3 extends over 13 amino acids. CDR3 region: CASSPSGLAEAFF. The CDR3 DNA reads TGTGCCAGCTCACCGTCAGGGTTAGCTGAAGCTTTCTTT.

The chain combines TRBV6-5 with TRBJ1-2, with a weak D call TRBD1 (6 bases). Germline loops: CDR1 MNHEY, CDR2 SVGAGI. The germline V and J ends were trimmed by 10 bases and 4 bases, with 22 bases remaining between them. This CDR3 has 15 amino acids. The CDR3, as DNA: TGTGCCACCGTAGGGGGTGACCGGGGCACCTATGGCTACACCTTC. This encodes CATVGGDRGTYGYTF.

The CDR3 region has the DNA TGTGCCAGCAGCCAAGATGACAGGGGTCCCAATTCACCCCTCCACTTT. Protein: CASSQDDRGPNSPLHF. The chain couples TRBV4-2 to TRBJ1-6, with 8 bases that match TRBD1. The CDR3 runs to 16 residues. Germline trimming cut 0 bases from V and 7 bases from J; bases unmatched to any gene: 5. CDR1 and CDR2 from the germline V gene are LGHNA and YNFKEQ.

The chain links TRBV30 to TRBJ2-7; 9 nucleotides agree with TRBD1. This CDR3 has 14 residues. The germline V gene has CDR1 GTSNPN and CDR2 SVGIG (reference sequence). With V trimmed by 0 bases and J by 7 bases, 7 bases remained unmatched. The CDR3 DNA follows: TGTGCCTGGAGTGTAAGGACAGGGGCTGGGGAGCAGTACTTC. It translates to CAWSVRTGAGEQYF.

CDR3 in DNA: TGTGCCAGCTCACCGACCCAGGTGAGCAATCAGCCCCAGCATTTT. The encoded protein is CASSPTQVSNQPQHF. The V gene is TRBV18, the J gene TRBJ1-5; D ambiguous. Deletions cut 3 bases from V and 1 base from J, with 10 bases between. CDR3 size: 15 residues. Looked up from germline, CDR1 is KGHSH and CDR2 is LQKENI.

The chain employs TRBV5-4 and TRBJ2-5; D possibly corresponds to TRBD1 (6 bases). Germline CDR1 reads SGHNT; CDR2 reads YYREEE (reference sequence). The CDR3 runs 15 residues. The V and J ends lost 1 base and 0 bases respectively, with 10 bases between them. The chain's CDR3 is CASSLTGNNQETQYF. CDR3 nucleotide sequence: TGTGCCAGCAGCTTGACAGGGAACAACCAAGAGACCCAGTACTTC.

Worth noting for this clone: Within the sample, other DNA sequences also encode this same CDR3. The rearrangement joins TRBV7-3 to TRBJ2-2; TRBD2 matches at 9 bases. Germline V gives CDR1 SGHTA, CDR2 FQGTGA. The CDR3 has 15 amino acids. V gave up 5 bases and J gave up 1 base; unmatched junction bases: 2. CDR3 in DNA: TGTGCCAGCAGCCCAGCGGGGGGGAACACCGGGGAGCTGTTTTTT. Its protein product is CASSPAGGNTGELFF. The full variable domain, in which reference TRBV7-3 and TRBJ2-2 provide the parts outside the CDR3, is GAGVSQTPSNKVTEKGKYVELRCDPISGHTALYWYRQSLGQGPEFLIYFQGTGAADDSGLPNDRFFAVRPEGSVSTLKIQRTERGDSAVYLCASSPAGGNTGELFFGEGSRLTVL.